The TCR beta chain under discussion was sequenced for a study of OX40 agonist ivuxolimab in advanced cancers. At the level of the study: Intravenous ivuxolimab at 0.01 to 10 mg/kg was given to patients every 2 weeks.

Only in-frame clones appear in the TCRdb table, and some are missing; sequencing was by immunoSEQ multiplex PCR. The table has about 82,000 clones, 85% to 90% seen once. General observations from the study: Dose levels from 0.1 to 3.0 mg/kg saw CD4+ and CD8+ blood T cells expand clonally by week 6.

CDR3 length equals 15 residues. Germline loops: CDR1 KGHSH, CDR2 LQKENI. V lost 0 bases to trimming and J lost 2 bases; unmatched junction nucleotides: 3. A remark on this clone: The antigen remains undetermined.

The specimen was CD4+ or CD8+ T cells sorted from blood, collected in a trial of the OX40 agonist ivuxolimab. The chain carries TRBV18 and TRBJ1-1, with 7 bases aligning to TRBD1. The origin of this receptor is an adult with an advanced solid tumor such as melanoma, head and neck, liver or kidney cancer. DNA of the CDR3: TGTGCCAGCTCACCACCCCACAGGGGCAACACTGAAGCTTTCTTT. Its translation is CASSPPHRGNTEAFF.